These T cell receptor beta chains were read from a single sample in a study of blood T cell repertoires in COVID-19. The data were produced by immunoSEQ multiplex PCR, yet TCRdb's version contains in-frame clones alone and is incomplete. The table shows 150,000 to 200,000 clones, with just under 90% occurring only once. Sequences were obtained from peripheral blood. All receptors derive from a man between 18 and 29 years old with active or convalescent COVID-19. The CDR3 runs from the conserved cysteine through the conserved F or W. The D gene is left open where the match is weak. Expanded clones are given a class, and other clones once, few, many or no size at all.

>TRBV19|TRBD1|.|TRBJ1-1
CASSIQTGLMNTEAFF
TGTGCCAGTAGTATACAGACAGGGCTCATGAACACTGAAGCTTTCTTT
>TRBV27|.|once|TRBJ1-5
CASSLSGRSNQPQHF
TGTGCCAGCAGTTTATCGGGGCGAAGCAATCAGCCCCAGCATTTT
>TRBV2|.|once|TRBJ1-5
CATQGGQVGQPQHF
TGTGCCACCCAGGGAGGGCAGGTGGGCCAGCCCCAGCATTTT
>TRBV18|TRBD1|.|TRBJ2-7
CASSPPGQGWYEQYF
TGTGCCAGCTCACCACCCGGACAGGGTTGGTACGAGCAGTACTTC
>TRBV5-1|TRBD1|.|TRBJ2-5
CASSLGGTGGRMETQYF
TGCGCCAGCAGCTTGGGCGGGACAGGGGGTAGGATGGAGACCCAGTACTTC
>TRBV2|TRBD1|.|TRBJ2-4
CASKGQDLLAKNIQYF
TGTGCCAGCAAAGGACAGGATCTACTAGCCAAAAACATTCAGTACTTC
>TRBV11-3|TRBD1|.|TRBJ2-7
CASSLRDRGKTYEQYF
TGTGCCAGCAGCCTCCGGGACAGGGGTAAAACCTACGAGCAGTACTTC
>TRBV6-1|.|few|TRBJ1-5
CASSENRVMGQPQHF
TGTGCCAGCAGTGAAAACAGGGTGATGGGTCAGCCCCAGCATTTT
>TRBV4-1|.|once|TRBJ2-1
CASSQLSGSYNEQFF
TGCGCCAGCAGCCAACTTAGCGGCTCCTACAATGAGCAGTTCTTC
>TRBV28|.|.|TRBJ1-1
CASIDSPGDTEAFF
TGTGCCAGTATAGATTCCCCGGGGGACACTGAAGCTTTCTTT
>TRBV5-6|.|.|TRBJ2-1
CASNRVFDEQFF
TGTGCCAGCAACAGGGTGTTTGATGAGCAGTTCTTC
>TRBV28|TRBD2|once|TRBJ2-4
CASRREGSDIQYF
TGTGCCAGCCGGAGGGAGGGGTCAGACATTCAGTACTTC
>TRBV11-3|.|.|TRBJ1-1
CASSLGSGAEAFF
TGTGCCAGCAGCTTAGGCTCAGGGGCTGAAGCTTTCTTT
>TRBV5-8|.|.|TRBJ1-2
CASSLIRGGNYGYTF
TGTGCCAGCAGCTTGATTAGGGGAGGTAACTATGGCTACACCTTC
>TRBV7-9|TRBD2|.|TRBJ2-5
CASSLGLAGDETQYF
TGTGCCAGCAGCTTAGGCCTAGCGGGGGATGAGACCCAGTACTTC
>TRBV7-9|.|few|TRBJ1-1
CASSPILLYQGGEAEAFF
TGTGCCAGCAGCCCCATCCTCCTTTATCAAGGGGGGGAAGCTGAAGCTTTCTTT
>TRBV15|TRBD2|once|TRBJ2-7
CATSTPSGAGEQYF
TGTGCCACCAGCACGCCTAGCGGTGCTGGGGAGCAGTACTTC
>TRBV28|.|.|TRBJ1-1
CASSQLNRALRIEAFF
TGTGCCAGCAGTCAATTAAACAGGGCTTTACGGATTGAAGCTTTCTTT
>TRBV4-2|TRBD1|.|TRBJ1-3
CASSQANQGEGNTIYF
TGTGCCAGCAGCCAAGCGAATCAGGGGGAAGGAAACACCATATATTTT
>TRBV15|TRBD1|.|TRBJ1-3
CATQGGGNTIYF
TGTGCCACTCAGGGGGGAGGAAACACCATATATTTT
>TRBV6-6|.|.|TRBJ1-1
CASSYSAGNTEAFF
TGTGCCAGCAGTTACTCGGCAGGGAACACTGAAGCTTTCTTT
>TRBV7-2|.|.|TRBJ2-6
CASSSRGFGANVLTF
TGTGCCAGCAGCTCCAGGGGATTTGGGGCCAACGTCCTGACTTTC
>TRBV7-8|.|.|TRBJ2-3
CASSWGGRVNLDTQYF
TGTGCCAGCAGCTGGGGAGGACGGGTTAATCTTGATACGCAGTATTTT
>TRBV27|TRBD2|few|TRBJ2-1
CASSLSGRAYNEQFF
TGTGCCAGCAGTTTGAGCGGGAGGGCCTACAATGAGCAGTTCTTC
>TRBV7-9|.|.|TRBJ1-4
CASSSAGSEKLFF
TGTGCCAGCAGCTCCGCAGGGTCCGAAAAACTGTTTTTT
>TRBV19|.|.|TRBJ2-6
CASSIGLSYSGANVLTF
TGTGCCAGTAGTATTGGCCTTTCATACTCTGGGGCCAACGTCCTGACTTTC
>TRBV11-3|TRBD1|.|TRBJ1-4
CASSFEDRGGEKLFF
TGTGCCAGCAGCTTTGAAGACAGGGGTGGCGAAAAACTGTTTTTT
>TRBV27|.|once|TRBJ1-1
CASWSGAEAFF
TGTGCCAGTTGGTCGGGGGCTGAAGCTTTCTTT
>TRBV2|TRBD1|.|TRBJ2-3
CASSPTTGDTQYF
TGTGCCAGCAGTCCGACGACAGGGGATACGCAGTATTTT
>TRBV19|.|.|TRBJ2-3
CASGGDFLTDTQYF
TGTGCCAGTGGAGGGGACTTTCTCACAGATACGCAGTATTTT
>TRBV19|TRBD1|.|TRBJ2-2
CASSTRQGAPNTGELFF
TGTGCCAGTAGTACAAGACAGGGGGCACCGAACACCGGGGAGCTGTTTTTT
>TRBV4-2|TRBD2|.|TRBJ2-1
CASSQVAGVHNNEQFF
TGTGCCAGCAGCCAAGTAGCGGGAGTACATAACAATGAGCAGTTCTTC
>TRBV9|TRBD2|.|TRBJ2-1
CASSPGTSGGREGFF
TGTGCCAGCAGCCCCGGGACTAGCGGGGGCCGGGAAGGGTTCTTC
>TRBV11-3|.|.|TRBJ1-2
CASSPRGTDGYTF
TGTGCCAGCAGCCCTAGGGGAACGGATGGCTACACCTTC
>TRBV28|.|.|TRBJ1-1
CASSFSPEGMNTEAFF
TGTGCCAGCAGTTTTAGCCCGGAGGGAATGAACACTGAAGCTTTCTTT
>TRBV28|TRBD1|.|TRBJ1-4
CASSTTGLLREKLFF
TGTGCCAGCAGTACGACAGGGCTTCTCCGTGAAAAACTGTTTTTT
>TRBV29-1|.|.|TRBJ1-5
CSGLEREGQPQHF
TGCAGCGGACTCGAGAGGGAAGGTCAGCCCCAGCATTTT
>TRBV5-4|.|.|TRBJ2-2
CASSLARGAPGELFF
TGTGCCAGCAGCTTGGCCCGGGGGGCCCCCGGGGAGCTGTTTTTT
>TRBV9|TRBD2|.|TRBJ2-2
CASSVEGLSTGELFF
TGTGCCAGCAGCGTAGAGGGACTAAGCACCGGGGAGCTGTTTTTT
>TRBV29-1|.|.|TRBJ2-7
CSAAGGGEQYF
TGCAGCGCCGCCGGGGGTGGCGAGCAGTACTTC
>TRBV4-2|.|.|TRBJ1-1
CASSHTKQGLDTEAFF
TGTGCCAGCAGCCACACTAAACAGGGATTGGACACTGAAGCTTTCTTT
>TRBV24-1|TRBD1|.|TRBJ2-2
CATSEGTGETGELFF
TGTGCCACCAGTGAGGGGACAGGGGAGACCGGGGAGCTGTTTTTT
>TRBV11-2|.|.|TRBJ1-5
CASSLDSGRNQPQHF
TGTGCCAGCAGCTTAGATTCCGGGAGGAATCAGCCCCAGCATTTT